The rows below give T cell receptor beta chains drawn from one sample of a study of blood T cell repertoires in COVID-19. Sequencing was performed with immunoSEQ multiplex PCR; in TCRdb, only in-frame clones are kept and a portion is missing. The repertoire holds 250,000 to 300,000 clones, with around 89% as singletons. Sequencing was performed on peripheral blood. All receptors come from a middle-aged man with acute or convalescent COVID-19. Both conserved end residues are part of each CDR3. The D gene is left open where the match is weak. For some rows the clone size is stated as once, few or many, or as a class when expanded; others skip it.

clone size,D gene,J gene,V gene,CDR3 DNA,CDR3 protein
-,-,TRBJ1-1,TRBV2,TGTGCCAGCAGTGAATGGCAGGGGCCTGAAGCTTTCTTT,CASSEWQGPEAFF
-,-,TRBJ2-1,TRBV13,TGTGCCAGCAGCCCCCCTCAGCGCAATGAGCAGTTCTTC,CASSPPQRNEQFF
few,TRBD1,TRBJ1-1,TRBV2,TGTGCCAGCCAGGGACAGGGAACGATGAACACTGAAGCTTTCTTT,CASQGQGTMNTEAFF
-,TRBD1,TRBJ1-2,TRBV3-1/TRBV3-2,TGTGCCAGCAGCCCAAGAGTCCCCGGACAGGGGGGCTATGGCTACACCTTC,CASSPRVPGQGGYGYTF
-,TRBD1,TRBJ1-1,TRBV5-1,TGCGCCAGCAGCTTGGCCTCGTGGGACAGGGGTGAAGCTTTCTTT,CASSLASWDRGEAFF
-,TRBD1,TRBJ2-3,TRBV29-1,TGCAGCGTTGATAACAGGGGCTCGACAGATACGCAGTATTTT,CSVDNRGSTDTQYF
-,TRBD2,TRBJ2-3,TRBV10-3,TGTGCCATCAGTGAGACCCTCGGGACTAGCGGGGGGAGCACAGATACGCAGTATTTT,CAISETLGTSGGSTDTQYF
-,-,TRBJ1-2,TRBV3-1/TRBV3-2,TGTGCCAGCAGCCAATTCGGGGGGCGGAACTATGGCTACACCTTC,CASSQFGGRNYGYTF
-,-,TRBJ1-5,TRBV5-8,TGTGCCAGCAGCTTGCAGGTGGCAGTCGATAGCAATCAGCCCCAGCATTTT,CASSLQVAVDSNQPQHF
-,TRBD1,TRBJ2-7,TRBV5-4,TGTGCCAGCAGCTTTACAGGGGGCCATTTAGACGAGCAGTACTTC,CASSFTGGHLDEQYF
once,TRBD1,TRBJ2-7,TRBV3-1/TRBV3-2,TGTGCCAGCAGCCAAGATCCTGGGGGACAGGGGGCGCGAGAGCAGTACTTC,CASSQDPGGQGAREQYF
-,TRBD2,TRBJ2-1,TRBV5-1,TGCGCCAGCAGCTTGGGACTAGCGGGGAGCAATGAGCAGTTCTTC,CASSLGLAGSNEQFF
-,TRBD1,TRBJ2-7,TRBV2,TGTGCCAGCAGTGTGAACAGGGGGTTCACCTACGAGCAGTACTTC,CASSVNRGFTYEQYF
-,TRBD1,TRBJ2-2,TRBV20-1,TGCAGTGCTAGTCCTTACCCGGGACAGGGGGCAGACACCGGGGAGCTGTTTTTT,CSASPYPGQGADTGELFF
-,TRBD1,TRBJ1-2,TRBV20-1,TGCAGTGCTAGTGTGCAGGGGGCGCGAGAGTATGGCTACACCTTC,CSASVQGAREYGYTF
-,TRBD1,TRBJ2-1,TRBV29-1,TGCAGCGTGGGACAGGGGGGATTGAATGAGCAGTTCTTC,CSVGQGGLNEQFF
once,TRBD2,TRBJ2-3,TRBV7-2,TGTGCCAGCAGCCTTACCCTCGGGACTAGCGGGGGTTATTTAGATACGCAGTATTTT,CASSLTLGTSGGYLDTQYF
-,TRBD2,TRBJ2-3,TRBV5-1,TGCGCCAGCAGCTTGGGACTAGCGGGGGGGACAACAGATACGCAGTATTTT,CASSLGLAGGTTDTQYF
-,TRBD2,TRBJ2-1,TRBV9,TGTGCCAGCAGCGTCATAAGCGGGGGAAGGAATGAGCAGTTCTTC,CASSVISGGRNEQFF
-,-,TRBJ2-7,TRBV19,TGTGCCAGTAGTATAGGTGCCAGCTCCTACGAGCAGTACTTC,CASSIGASSYEQYF
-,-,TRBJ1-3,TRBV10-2,TGCGCCAGCACAACCAGTCTGATTGGAAACACCATATATTTT,CASTTSLIGNTIYF
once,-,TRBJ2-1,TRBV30,TGTGCCTGGAGTGTAACAGGGCCGAGCTCCTACAATGAGCAGTTCTTC,CAWSVTGPSSYNEQFF
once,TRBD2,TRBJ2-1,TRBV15,TGTGCCACCAGCAGTTCCCTGGGCGGGGGGGTCAATGAGCAGTTCTTC,CATSSSLGGGVNEQFF
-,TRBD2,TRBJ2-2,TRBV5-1,TGCGCCAGCAGCTTTGGGAGGGGAGGCGGGGAGCTGTTTTTT,CASSFGRGGGELFF
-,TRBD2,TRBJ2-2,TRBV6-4,TGTGCCAGCAGTGCAATCGCTAGCGGGGGACGGACCGGGGAGCTGTTTTTT,CASSAIASGGRTGELFF
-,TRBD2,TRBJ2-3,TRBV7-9,TGTGCCAGCAGCTTAATAGCGGGGGGGAACACAGATACGCAGTATTTT,CASSLIAGGNTDTQYF
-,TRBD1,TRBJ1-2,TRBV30,TGTGCCTGGAGTGTCTCCGGGACAGCCTATGGCTACACCTTC,CAWSVSGTAYGYTF
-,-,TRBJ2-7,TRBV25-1,TGTGCCAGCAGTCCGTCAACCACTATCCTTTCCGAGCAGTACTTC,CASSPSTTILSEQYF
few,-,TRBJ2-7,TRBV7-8,TGTGCCAGCAGCTTGGCAAGCGGGACAGGTTGGTACGAGCAGTACTTC,CASSLASGTGWYEQYF
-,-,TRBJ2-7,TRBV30,TGTGCCTGGAGAGGCCCAGGGGAGTCCTACGAGCAGTACTTC,CAWRGPGESYEQYF
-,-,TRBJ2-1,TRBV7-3,TGTGCCAGCAGCCCACGCCAGGGGTTTGAGCAGTTCTTC,CASSPRQGFEQFF
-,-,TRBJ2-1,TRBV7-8,TGTGCCAGCAGCCCCCTGTTGCGGGGTTATGAGCAGTTCTTC,CASSPLLRGYEQFF
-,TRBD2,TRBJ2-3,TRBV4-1,TGCGCCAGCAGCCAAGATACGGGGGGGCGGACAGATACGCAGTATTTT,CASSQDTGGRTDTQYF
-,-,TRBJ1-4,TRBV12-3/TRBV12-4,TGTGCCAGCGGCCGGGCGGGCCATGAAAAACTGTTTTTT,CASGRAGHEKLFF
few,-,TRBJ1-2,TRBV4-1,TGCGCCAGCAGCCAAGATGTCGGTGGCTACACCTTC,CASSQDVGGYTF
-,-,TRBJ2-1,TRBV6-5,TGTGCCAGCACTCCCGCGGGGGCCCACTACAATGAGCAGTTCTTC,CASTPAGAHYNEQFF
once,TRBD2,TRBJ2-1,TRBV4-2,TGTGCCAGCAGCCAAGTCGGGGGGGCCTACAATGAGCAGTTCTTC,CASSQVGGAYNEQFF
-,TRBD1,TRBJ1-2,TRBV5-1,TGCGCCAGCAGAAAAAGTTGGACAGGAACCAACTATGGCTACACCTTC,CASRKSWTGTNYGYTF
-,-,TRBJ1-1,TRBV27,TGTGCCAGCAGCCGACATGGATCACCCCCTGGAGCTTTCTTT,CASSRHGSPPGAFF
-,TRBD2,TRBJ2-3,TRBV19,TGTGCCAGTAGTTCTTCAGCGGGGGGTTCAGATACGCAGTATTTT,CASSSSAGGSDTQYF
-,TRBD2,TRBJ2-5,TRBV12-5,TGTGCTAGTGGTTTGGGCCTCACTAGTAGCGGGGGGGCCGTGGAGACCCAGTACTTC,CASGLGLTSSGGAVETQYF
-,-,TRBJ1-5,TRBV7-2,TGTGCCAGCAGCTTAGATCATAGCAATCAGCCCCAGCATTTT,CASSLDHSNQPQHF
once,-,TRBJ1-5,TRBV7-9,TGTGCCAGCAGCTCCTTCGGAGTAGGTTCACAGCCCCAGCATTTT,CASSSFGVGSQPQHF
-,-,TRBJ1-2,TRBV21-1,TGTGCCAGCAGCGAACAGGGACCGAGCTTC,CASSEQGPSF
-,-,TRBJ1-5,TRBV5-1,TGCGCCAGCAGCCCGGGACATATTAGCAATCAGCCCCAGCATTTT,CASSPGHISNQPQHF
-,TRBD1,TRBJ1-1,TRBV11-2,TGTGCCAGCAGCTTAGAAGGGGGCTCAGGCACTGAAGCTTTCTTT,CASSLEGGSGTEAFF
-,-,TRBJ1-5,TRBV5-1,TGCGCCAGCAGCTTGTACGACCCTGCGGGGCAGCCCCAGCATTTT,CASSLYDPAGQPQHF
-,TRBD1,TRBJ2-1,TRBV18,TGTGCCAGCTCCTGGGGACAGGGGGTGATGGATGAGCAGTTCTTC,CASSWGQGVMDEQFF
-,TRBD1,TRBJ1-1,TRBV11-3,TGTGCCAGCAGCTCTCAGGGGGCGGACACTGAAGCTTTCTTT,CASSSQGADTEAFF
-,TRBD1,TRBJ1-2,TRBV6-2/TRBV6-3,TGTGCCAGCAGCTCTGACAGGGGGCTCGACTATGGCTACACCTTC,CASSSDRGLDYGYTF
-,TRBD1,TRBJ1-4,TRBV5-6,TGTGCCAGCAGCTTGCTGTCACAGGGGAGTGAAAAACTGTTTTTT,CASSLLSQGSEKLFF
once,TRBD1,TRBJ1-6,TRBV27,TGTGCCAGCAGTTGGACAGGGATGAATAATTCACCCCTCCACTTT,CASSWTGMNNSPLHF
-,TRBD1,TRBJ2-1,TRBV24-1,TGTGCCACCAGTGACCCCGGACAGGGGACCGATGAGCAGTTCTTC,CATSDPGQGTDEQFF
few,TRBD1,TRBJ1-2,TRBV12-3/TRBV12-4,TGTGCCAGCAGTTTCGACAGGGGGCTCGGCTACACCTTC,CASSFDRGLGYTF
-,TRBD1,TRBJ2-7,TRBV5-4,TGTGCCAGCAGCTTGGCCGGACAGGGGGCGAACGAGCAGTACTTC,CASSLAGQGANEQYF
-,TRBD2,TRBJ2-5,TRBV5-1,TGCGCCAGCAGCCTATTCTCTAGCGGGGGGCCAGAGACCCAGTACTTC,CASSLFSSGGPETQYF
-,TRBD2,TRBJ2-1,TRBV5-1,TGCGCCAGCAGTGCCCGGCTAGCGGGGCCCAACGATGAGCAGTTCTTC,CASSARLAGPNDEQFF